What follows are 9 T cell receptor beta chains derived from one specimen sequenced in a study of response to subunit inactivated influenza vaccine. TCRdb re-derived calls from the RT-PCR reads in MiXCR, one entry per CDR3 protein. The table lists 250,000 to 350,000 distinct CDR3 sequences, roughly 22% of them singletons. Specimen: PBMCs from blood, collected approximately 20 months after vaccination. The source of these receptors is a man aged 50 to 69 who received an inactivated influenza vaccine.

This clonotype was seen many times. The genes are TRBV27 and TRBJ1-6; no clear D. The CDR3 length is 15 residues. The V end was cut by 2 bases, the J end by 10 bases, with 15 bases between. Germline lookup yields CDR1 MNHEY and CDR2 SMNVEV (reference sequence). The CDR3 sequence: CASSLGSTLKSPLHF. Here the CDR3 DNA reads TGTGCCAGCAGTTTAGGATCCACTTTAAAGTCACCCCTCCACTTT.

This clonotype has a handful of counts. The chain has TRBV28 and TRBJ1-2, with TRBD1 matching 8 bases. Germline V gene lookup returns CDR1 MDHEN and CDR2 SYDVKM. This CDR3 has 12 amino acids. The ends lost 4 bases at V and 7 bases at J; junction bases unmatched: 2. The CDR3 DNA reads TGTGCCAGCAGTTCCGGGACAGGTGGCTACACCTTC. As protein: CASSSGTGGYTF.

This clonotype was recorded many times. The rearrangement uses TRBV4-3 and TRBJ1-4; the match to TRBD1 covers 8 bases. The J segment lost 0 bases and the V segment lost 0 bases, leaving 9 bases of the junction unmatched. Germline CDR1 and CDR2: LGHNA and YSLEER. The CDR3 is 19 residues long. CDR3 amino acids: CASSQDRGTGESTNEKLFF. The CDR3 region has the DNA TGCGCCAGCAGCCAAGATCGGGGGACAGGAGAATCAACTAATGAAAAACTGTTTTTT.

This clonotype was counted ten times or more. The chain carries TRBV7-9 and TRBJ1-2; the match to TRBD1 covers 11 bases. CDR1 and CDR2 from the germline V gene are SEHNR and FQNEAQ (reference sequence). With 0 bases clipped from V and 8 bases from J, the junction kept 5 bases outside the gene matches. The CDR3 covers 15 residues. CDR3 in DNA: TGTGCCAGCAGCTTAGCTGGGACAGGGGGACTCGGCTACACCTTC. Translating gives CASSLAGTGGLGYTF.

This rearrangement joins TRBV29-1 to TRBJ1-2; perhaps TRBD1 as D (6 bases). The CDR3 spans 17 residues. CDR1 SQVTM and CDR2 ANQGSEA come from the germline V gene. Between the trimmed V and J ends, which lost 6 bases and 4 bases, there was a span of 27 bases. This CDR3 reads CSVRTGGGGSPIYGYTF. The CDR3 DNA reads as TGCAGCGTCCGCACCGGGGGAGGGGGGTCTCCCATCTATGGCTACACCTTC.

There are a few counts of this clonotype. V gene TRBV12-3 or TRBV12-4 combines with J gene TRBJ2-3, with D perhaps given as TRBD1 or TRBD2 (5 bases each). The V end was cut by 3 bases, the J end by 4 bases, with 14 bases between. There are 15 residues in the CDR3. The DNA of the CDR3 is TGTGCCAGCAGTTTTCAGGGCGGGTCAGCAGATACGCAGTATTTT. It codes for CASSFQGGSADTQYF.

This clonotype was counted only a few times. This rearrangement joins TRBV20-1 to TRBJ1-3; no firm D call. Deletions cut 5 bases from V and 7 bases from J, with 9 bases between. This CDR3 region has 11 residues. Germline V gene data show CDR1 as DFQATT and CDR2 as SNEGSKA (reference sequence). The CDR3 DNA reads TGCAGTGCTGAGAGCGGGAACACCATATATTTT. Translated: CSAESGNTIYF.

This clonotype was observed at least ten times. The chain combines TRBV7-9 with TRBJ1-1; 8 positions match TRBD1. Germline-derived CDR1 and CDR2 are SEHNR and FQNEAQ (reference sequence). V dropped 3 bases and J dropped 4; count of bases not matched to a gene: 4. The CDR3 has 14 amino acids. The CDR3 DNA follows: TGTGCCAGCAGCTTCAACAGGGGGGGCACTGAAGCTTTCTTT. Residues: CASSFNRGGTEAFF.

This clonotype has only a few counts. V and J are TRBV9 and TRBJ2-1; TRBD1 matches 9 bases. Germline CDR1 SGDLS, CDR2 YYNGEE. The CDR3 covers 16 residues. Trimming removed 3 bases from V and 4 bases from J; junction bases left unmatched: 8. CDR3 sequence (DNA): TGTGCCAGCAGCGCAGGACAGGGGAAGGGTTACAATGAGCAGTTCTTC. Its translation is CASSAGQGKGYNEQFF. Complete variable domain (other parts from reference TRBV9 and TRBJ2-1): DSGVTQTPKHLITATGQRVTLRCSPRSGDLSVYWYQQSLDQGLQFLIQYYNGEERAKGNILERFSAQQFPDLHSELNLSSLELGDSALYFCASSAGQGKGYNEQFFGPGTRLTVL.